These 20 T cell receptor beta chains originate from one sample sequenced in a study of type 1 regulatory T cells. TCRdb independently ran MiXCR on the reads; one entry per CDR3 protein. The sample carries about 24,000 distinct CDR3 sequences, 72% recorded once. For these receptors, no antigen is known. The source material was cultured T cells, either the whole culture or a sorted T cell fraction (not recorded which). Described subset: Tr1-enriched cell product generated in vitro against host alloantigens. All receptors derive from a human donor in good health.

The chain is built from TRBV4-1 and TRBJ2-7, with D tentatively TRBD1 (6 bases). Looked up from germline, CDR1 is MGHRA and CDR2 is YSYEKL. The CDR3 is made up of 16 amino acids. Deletions cut 4 bases from V and 0 bases from J, with 16 bases between. Written as DNA, the CDR3 is TGCGCCAGCAGCCGATCAGGGACACTTCTCTCCTACGAGCAGTACTTC. The encoded protein is CASSRSGTLLSYEQYF.

This clonotype was counted between two and nine times. The chain uses TRBV11-3 and TRBJ2-2; D is undetermined. CDR3 size: 15 residues. Trimming took 5 bases from V and 1 from J, leaving 11 bases between them. Germline V gives CDR1 SGHNT, CDR2 YENEEA. This chain's CDR3 is CASSRQNLNTGELFF. CDR3 in DNA: TGTGCCAGCAGCCGGCAGAACCTGAACACCGGGGAGCTGTTTTTT. The full variable domain, its missing parts supplied by reference TRBV11-3 and TRBJ2-2, is EAGVVQSPRYKIIEKKQPVAFWCNPISGHNTLYWYLQNLGQGPELLIRYENEEAVDDSQLPKDRFSAERLKGVDSTLKIQPAELGDSAVYLCASSRQNLNTGELFFGEGSRLTVL.

V gene TRBV28 combines with J gene TRBJ1-2, with D uncertain. CDR1 is MDHEN and CDR2 is SYDVKM in the germline V gene. This CDR3 contains 12 residues. Between the trimmed V and J ends, which lost 2 bases and 4 bases, there was a span of 5 bases. The CDR3 DNA reads as TGTGCCAGCAGTTTAGTGCCCTATGGCTACACCTTC. Amino acids: CASSLVPYGYTF.

The chain is built from TRBV11-2 and TRBJ2-7, with D uncertain. V was pared by 3 bases and J by 5 bases, with 11 bases between. The CDR3 is 13 amino acids. CDR1 is SGHAT and CDR2 is FQNNGV in the germline V gene. The CDR3: CASSLDVGDEQYF. In nucleotides, the CDR3 is TGTGCCAGCAGCTTGGACGTAGGAGACGAGCAGTACTTC. Based on the CDR3 plus reference TRBV11-2 and TRBJ2-7, the full variable domain is EAGVAQSPRYKIIEKRQSVAFWCNPISGHATLYWYQQILGQGPKLLIQFQNNGVVDDSQLPKDRFSAERLKGVDSTLKIQPAKLEDSAVYLCASSLDVGDEQYFGPGTRLTVT.

There are a few counts of this clonotype. The junction differs from germline at one of its ends, possibly a read error. J is TRBJ2-3 and V is TRBV11-1; D unclear. The CDR3 extends over 12 amino acids. CDR1 is SGHAT, CDR2 FQDESV, per germline (reference sequence). CDR3 DNA sequence: TGTGCCAGCAGCTATAGCACCGATACGCAGTATTTT. It encodes CASSYSTDTQYF.

The chain has TRBV24-1 and TRBJ2-1, with D perhaps assigned TRBD1 or TRBD2 (5 bases each). Germline V lookup: CDR1 KGHDR, CDR2 SFDVKD. The CDR3 runs 14 residues. The ends were cut back, 3 bases at V and 4 bases at J, with 9 bases in the middle. For the CDR3, the DNA is TGTGCCACCAGTGATGGGGACCGTTACAATGAGCAGTTCTTC. This translates into CATSDGDRYNEQFF.

The chain joins TRBV21-1 to TRBJ1-5. TRBV21-1 is a pseudogene locus. The CDR3 is 14 residues long. The CDR3 coding sequence is TGTGCCAGCTGTTGGACGTACAATCATCAGCCCCAGCATTTT. It codes for CASCWTYNHQPQHF.

This chain connects TRBV20-1 to TRBJ1-2; the match to TRBD1 covers 7 bases. Trimming removed 1 base from V and 2 bases from J; junction bases left unmatched: 10. The CDR3 extends over 16 amino acids. Germline CDR1 DFQATT, CDR2 SNEGSKA (reference sequence). CDR3 residues: CSARAEPGQPNYGYTF. In DNA form, the CDR3 reads TGCAGTGCTAGAGCTGAACCGGGACAGCCAAACTATGGCTACACCTTC.

This clonotype has just one count. The CDR3 DNA follows: TGTGCCGTCGGGGAAACTCCGGACCGACCCTACGAGCAGTACTTC. Translation gives CAVGETPDRPYEQYF. V is TRBV10-3 and J is TRBJ2-7; D possibly corresponds to TRBD2 (5 bases). Germline values: CDR1 ENHRY, CDR2 SYGVKD. The CDR3 has 15 amino acids. Trimming removed 11 bases at V and 2 bases at J, with 22 bases between.

This chain links TRBV4-1 with TRBJ2-6; D unclear. The CDR3 has 16 residues. CDR1 is MGHRA, CDR2 YSYEKL, per germline. Deletions cut 6 bases from V and 0 bases from J, with 12 bases between. CDR3 loop: CASSNPQSSGANVLTF. CDR3 nucleotides: TGCGCCAGCAGTAACCCGCAAAGCTCTGGGGCCAACGTCCTGACTTTC.

The rearrangement uses TRBV19 and TRBJ1-3, with D perhaps matching TRBD1 (5 bases). This CDR3 comprises 16 residues. The ends were cut back, 4 bases at V and 0 bases at J, with 13 bases in the middle. CDR1 and CDR2 (germline): LNHDA, SQIVND (reference sequence). The CDR3 region has the DNA TGTGCCAGTAGTAGGAACGGACACCCCTCTGGAAACACCATATATTTT. This encodes CASSRNGHPSGNTIYF. Using reference TRBV19 and TRBJ1-3 for the parts outside the CDR3, the full variable domain is DGGITQSPKYLFRKEGQNVTLSCEQNLNHDAMYWYRQDPGQGLRLIYYSQIVNDFQKGDIAEGYSVSREKKESFPLTVTSAQKNPTAFYLCASSRNGHPSGNTIYFGEGSWLTVV.

The genes are TRBV27 and TRBJ2-7; D is possibly TRBD1 (5 bases). Trimming took 4 bases from V and 4 from J, leaving 11 bases between them. The CDR3 runs 13 residues. Germline CDR1 MNHEY, CDR2 SMNVEV (reference sequence). The CDR3 DNA sequence: TGTGCCAGCAGTTCAGGGTACATGTACGAGCAGTACTTC. Translated: CASSSGYMYEQYF.

This clonotype was counted between two and nine times. The chain links TRBV4-1 to TRBJ2-5; 10 positions match TRBD2. The CDR3 contains 16 residues. V lost 1 base, J lost 4 bases, and 6 bases stayed unmatched. Germline CDR1 is MGHRA and CDR2 is YSYEKL. The CDR3 region has the DNA TGCGCCAGCAGCCAAGGGCTAGCGGGGGATGGAGAGACCCAGTACTTC. Residues: CASSQGLAGDGETQYF.

The genes are TRBV7-9 and TRBJ2-3, with D uncertain. There are 14 residues in the CDR3. Germline V gene lookup returns CDR1 SEHNR and CDR2 FQNEAQ (reference sequence). V lost 5 bases and J lost 1, with 10 bases in between. CDR3: CASSVGPGTDTQYF. CDR3 sequence (DNA): TGTGCCAGCAGCGTTGGGCCAGGCACAGATACGCAGTATTTT.

V is TRBV7-9 and J is TRBJ2-5; D is possibly TRBD2 (6 bases). The CDR3 extends over 14 amino acids. Trimming left V 6 bases short and J 5 bases short, with 16 bases between. CDR1 is SEHNR and CDR2 is FQNEAQ in the germline V gene (reference sequence). The CDR3 region has the DNA TGTGCCAGCAGGTTTCTCGGGGGTGAGGAGACCCAGTACTTC. It codes for CASRFLGGEETQYF.

The genes are TRBV4-1 and TRBJ2-2; TRBD2 is a possible D gene (5 bases). This CDR3 comprises 18 residues. Trimming removed 6 bases at V and 0 bases at J, with 20 bases between. Looked up from germline, CDR1 is MGHRA and CDR2 is YSYEKL. The CDR3 reads CASSSKPSGSSNTGELFF. Written as DNA, the CDR3 is TGCGCCAGCAGTTCTAAACCCTCGGGGAGCTCGAACACCGGGGAGCTGTTTTTT.

The chain recombines TRBV20-1 with TRBJ2-5, with 13 bases fitting TRBD2. In germline, CDR1 is DFQATT, CDR2 SNEGSKA (reference sequence). The CDR3 is 16 residues long. Losses at the gene ends were 5 bases for V and 5 bases for J; bases not matched to a gene: 11. The CDR3 sequence is CSASGTSGNQGETQYF. DNA of the CDR3: TGCAGTGCTTCCGGGACTAGCGGGAACCAAGGGGAGACCCAGTACTTC.

V usage is TRBV7-2 and J usage is TRBJ2-1; 10 nucleotides align to TRBD1. Trimming removed 6 bases from V and 4 bases from J; junction bases left unmatched: 6. CDR1 and CDR2 (germline): SGHTA, FQGNSA. This CDR3 is built from 15 residues. Written as DNA, the CDR3 is TGTGCCAGCAGTCAACCGGGACAGGGGTACAATGAGCAGTTCTTC. Its translation: CASSQPGQGYNEQFF.

The rearrangement joins TRBV7-9 to TRBJ2-3; D is undetermined. V lost 2 bases to trimming and J lost 7 bases, with 7 bases between them. This CDR3 has 12 residues. In germline, CDR1 is SEHNR, CDR2 FQNEAQ (reference sequence). The CDR3 region has the DNA TGTGCCAGCAGCTTATTGGAGAATACGCAGTATTTT. Protein: CASSLLENTQYF.

The V gene is TRBV5-1, the J gene TRBJ2-3; the D is unclear. Germline lookup yields CDR1 SGHRS and CDR2 YFSETQ. The CDR3 contains 14 residues. Trimming took off 1 base at V and 2 bases at J, with 8 bases between the two ends. CDR3 in amino acids: CASSLSDFTDTQYF. The CDR3 bases are TGCGCCAGCAGCTTGTCGGATTTCACAGATACGCAGTATTTT.